These 9 T cell receptor beta chains were sequenced from one sample in a study of blood T cells in healthy people across ages. Together with a sample-barcoded 5' primer, a J-beta primer mix was included in a second PCR lasting about 7 to 11 cycles. TCRdb reprocessed the 5' RACE reads via MiXCR and lists one record per CDR3 protein. The data contain approximately 2,000,000 distinct CDR3 sequences, around 40% of them singletons. Sequencing input: blood. The source of these receptors is a human donor in good health.

The chain is built from TRBV29-1 and TRBJ1-1; possible D gene TRBD1, 6 bases. Trimming removed 8 bases from V and 2 bases from J, with 21 bases in between. CDR3 size: 15 residues. Germline-derived CDR1 and CDR2 are SQVTM and ANQGSEA. The CDR3, as DNA: TGCAGCTACGCATCAGGGAGGGGGATAAACACTGAAGCTTTCTTT. It encodes CSYASGRGINTEAFF.

This clonotype has at least ten counts. The V and J genes are TRBV29-1 and TRBJ1-4; D unclear. From germline, CDR1 is SQVTM and CDR2 ANQGSEA. The V and J ends lost 5 bases and 4 bases respectively, with 8 bases between them. The CDR3 has 12 amino acids. The CDR3: CSVKPNNEKLFF. Here the CDR3 DNA reads TGCAGCGTTAAACCCAATAATGAAAAACTGTTTTTT.

There are many counts of this clonotype. V and J are TRBV29-1 and TRBJ2-7, with D possibly being TRBD1 (5 bases). CDR3 length: 12 residues. CDR1 is SQVTM and CDR2 is ANQGSEA in the germline V gene. V lost 6 bases to trimming and J lost 4 bases, with 13 bases between them. The CDR3: CSVAAQGYEQYF. CDR3 coding DNA: TGCAGCGTGGCTGCGCAGGGTTACGAGCAGTACTTC.

The rearrangement links TRBV9 to TRBJ2-3, with a possible D match to TRBD2 (6 bases). The CDR3 totals 14 residues. Germline values: CDR1 SGDLS, CDR2 YYNGEE. Trimming removed 2 bases at V and 2 bases at J, with 9 bases between. The CDR3 loop is CASSVEGITDTQYF. In DNA, the CDR3 is TGTGCCAGCAGCGTGGAGGGGATCACAGATACGCAGTATTTT. Based on the CDR3 plus reference TRBV9 and TRBJ2-3, the full variable domain is DSGVTQTPKHLITATGQRVTLRCSPRSGDLSVYWYQQSLDQGLQFLIQYYNGEERAKGNILERFSAQQFPDLHSELNLSSLELGDSALYFCASSVEGITDTQYFGPGTRLTVL.

V gene TRBV25-1 combines with J gene TRBJ2-3; TRBD1 aligns across 7 bases. CDR1 and CDR2 from the germline V gene are MGHDK and SYGVNS. V lost 8 bases, J lost 5 bases, and 10 bases stayed unmatched. The CDR3 runs to 14 residues. The CDR3 DNA reads TGTGCCAGCCAGGTGGGGACAGTGGGAGATACGCAGTATTTT. Encoded protein: CASQVGTVGDTQYF.

This rearrangement joins TRBV20-1 to TRBJ1-2, with 9 bases identical to TRBD1. This CDR3 contains 16 residues. Germline lookup yields CDR1 DFQATT and CDR2 SNEGSKA (reference sequence). The J segment lost 2 bases and the V segment lost 0 bases, leaving 7 bases of the junction unmatched. CDR3: CSARDIWTGANYGYTF. CDR3 in DNA: TGCAGTGCTAGAGACATTTGGACAGGGGCAAACTATGGCTACACCTTC.

This clonotype was detected ten times or more. The chain links TRBV12-3 or TRBV12-4 to TRBJ2-1, with 10 bases aligning to TRBD2. This CDR3 comprises 15 residues. V lost 6 bases, J lost 6 bases, and 8 bases stayed unmatched. The CDR3 here is CASSLSGGAVNEQFF. The CDR3 DNA sequence: TGTGCCAGCAGCCTAAGCGGGGGGGCCGTCAATGAGCAGTTCTTC.

This clonotype has just a few counts. The chain is built from TRBV27 and TRBJ1-6; 8 bases are shared with TRBD1. Looked up from germline, CDR1 is MNHEY and CDR2 is SMNVEV (reference sequence). The CDR3 length is 15 residues. With 4 bases clipped from V and 10 bases from J, the junction kept 9 bases outside the gene matches. CDR3 bases: TGTGCCAGCAGTTCGGACAGGGTTGGTTTCTCACCCCTCCACTTT. Protein sequence: CASSSDRVGFSPLHF.

CDR3 coding DNA: TGTGCCAGCAGCGTTGGGGGACCCAACTATGGCTACACCTTC. This gives the protein CASSVGGPNYGYTF. This chain uses TRBV9 with TRBJ1-2; possibly TRBD1 for D (5 bases). Trimming shortened V by 2 bases and J by 2 bases, and 10 bases separated the two germline ends. Germline lookup yields CDR1 SGDLS and CDR2 YYNGEE. This CDR3 has 14 residues.